The subject of this entry is one TCR beta chain. Its matching antigen is unknown. The sample is drawn from a study of CD8+CD57+ T cells in acquired aplastic anemia. Across the study: Average DNA yield from sorted CD4+ and CD8+ cells was about 3 ug. Overall study findings and caveats: CD8+ Simpson's diversity did not differ significantly between patients and controls.

Germline CDR1 reads SEHNR; CDR2 reads FQNEAQ (reference sequence). V gave up 1 base and J gave up 5 bases, with 8 bases separating them. The CDR3 covers 14 residues. Genomic DNA constituted the template upon which TCR beta VDJ and CDR3 profiling was performed. TCRdb reprocessed the reads with MiXCR, giving one entry per CDR3 protein. The table records 190,000 or so distinct CDR3 sequences, over 60% of them present only once. Material: sorted CD4+, CD8+, or CD8+CD57+ T cells (not recorded which) from PBMCs. The chain employs TRBV7-9 and TRBJ2-2; D uncertain. The sequence was obtained from a human donor in good health. CDR3 coding DNA: TGTGCCAGCAGCTTAGTGTCTGGGACCGGGGAGCTGTTTTTT. Amino acids: CASSLVSGTGELFF. Using reference TRBV7-9 and TRBJ2-2 for the parts outside the CDR3, the full variable domain is DTGVSQNPRHKITKRGQNVTFRCDPISEHNRLYWYRQTLGQGPEFLTYFQNEAQLEKSRLLSDRFSAERPKGSFSTLEIQRTEQGDSAMYLCASSLVSGTGELFFGEGSRLTVL.